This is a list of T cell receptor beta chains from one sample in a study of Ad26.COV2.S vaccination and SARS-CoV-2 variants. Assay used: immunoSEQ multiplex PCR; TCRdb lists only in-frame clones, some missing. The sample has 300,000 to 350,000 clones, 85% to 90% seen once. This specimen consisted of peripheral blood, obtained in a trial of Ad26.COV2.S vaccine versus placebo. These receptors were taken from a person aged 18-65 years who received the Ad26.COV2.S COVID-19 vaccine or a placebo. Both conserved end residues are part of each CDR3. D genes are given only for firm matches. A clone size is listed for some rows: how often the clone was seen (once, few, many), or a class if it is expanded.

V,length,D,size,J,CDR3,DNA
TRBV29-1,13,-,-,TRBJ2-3,CSVVRVYTDTQYF,TGCAGCGTTGTGAGGGTATACACAGATACGCAGTATTTT
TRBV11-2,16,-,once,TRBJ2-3,CASSLGDLGSTDTQYF,TGTGCCAGCAGCTTAGGGGATTTGGGGAGCACAGATACGCAGTATTTT
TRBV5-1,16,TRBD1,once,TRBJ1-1,CASSIQQGAPNTEAFF,TGCGCCAGCAGCATACAACAGGGGGCCCCGAACACTGAAGCTTTCTTT
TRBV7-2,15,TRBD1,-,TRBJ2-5,CASSPRQGVQETQYF,TGTGCCAGCAGCCCCCGACAGGGGGTCCAAGAGACCCAGTACTTC
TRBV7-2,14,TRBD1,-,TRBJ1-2,CASSPGGTGRGYTF,TGTGCCAGCAGTCCCGGGGGGACAGGGCGCGGCTACACCTTC
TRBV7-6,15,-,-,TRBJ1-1,CASSLSIRDQGKRFF,TGTGCCAGCAGCTTATCCATCCGGGACCAAGGGAAAAGGTTCTTT
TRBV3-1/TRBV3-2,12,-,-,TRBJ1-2,CASSQQVYGYTF,TGTGCCAGCAGCCAACAGGTTTATGGCTACACCTTC
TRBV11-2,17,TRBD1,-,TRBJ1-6,CASSSRTGGAYNSPLHF,TGTGCCAGCAGCTCCCGTACAGGGGGAGCTTATAATTCACCCCTCCACTTT
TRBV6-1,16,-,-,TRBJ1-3,CASSETDMRSGNTIYF,TGTGCCAGCAGTGAAACGGACATGCGCTCTGGAAACACCATATATTTT
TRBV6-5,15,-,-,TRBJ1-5,CATGRTGLGNQPQHF,TGTGCCACCGGGAGGACCGGGCTTGGCAATCAGCCCCAGCATTTT
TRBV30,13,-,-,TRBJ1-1,CAWGVRGNTEAFF,TGTGCCTGGGGCGTCAGGGGTAACACTGAAGCTTTCTTT
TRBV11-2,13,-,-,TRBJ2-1,CATQRGPNNEQFF,TGTGCCACCCAAAGAGGACCCAACAATGAGCAGTTCTTC
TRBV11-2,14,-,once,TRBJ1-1,CASSPGTLVTEAFF,TGTGCCAGCAGCCCAGGGACTCTCGTCACTGAAGCTTTCTTT
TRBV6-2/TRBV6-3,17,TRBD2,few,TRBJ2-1,CASSYSPSSGGKNEQFF,TGTGCCAGCAGTTACTCCCCCTCTAGCGGGGGAAAGAATGAGCAGTTCTTC
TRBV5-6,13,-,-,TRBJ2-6,CASSYSGANVLTF,TGTGCCAGCTCCTACTCTGGGGCCAACGTCCTGACTTTC
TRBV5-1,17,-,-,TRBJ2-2,CASSLASTVQNTGELFF,TGCGCCAGCAGCTTGGCCAGCACAGTGCAGAACACCGGGGAGCTGTTTTTT
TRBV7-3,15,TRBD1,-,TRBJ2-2,CASSLDRGLGGELFF,TGTGCCAGCAGCCTGGACAGGGGGCTGGGCGGGGAGCTGTTTTTT
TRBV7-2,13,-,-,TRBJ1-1,CASSRQVNTEAFF,TGTGCCAGCAGCAGACAGGTAAACACTGAAGCTTTCTTT
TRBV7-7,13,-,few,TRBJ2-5,CASSLLHQETQYF,TGTGCTAGCAGCTTACTCCACCAAGAGACCCAGTACTTC
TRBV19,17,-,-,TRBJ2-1,CASSTGDSPYQRNEQFF,TGTGCCAGTAGTACTGGGGACTCCCCTTACCAGAGGAATGAGCAGTTCTTC
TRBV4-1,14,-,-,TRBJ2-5,CASSASSVSRPQYF,TGCGCCAGCAGCGCCTCTAGCGTCAGTCGACCCCAGTACTTC
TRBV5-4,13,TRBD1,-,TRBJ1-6,CASSIQGDSPLHF,TGTGCCAGCAGTATCCAGGGGGATTCACCCCTCCACTTT
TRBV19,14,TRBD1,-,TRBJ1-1,CASSLRGLNTEAFF,TGTGCCAGTAGCCTGAGGGGGCTGAACACTGAAGCTTTCTTT
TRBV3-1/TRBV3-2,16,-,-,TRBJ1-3,CASSRSGGSSGNTIYF,TGTGCCAGCAGCCGATCCGGGGGCAGCTCTGGAAACACCATATATTTT
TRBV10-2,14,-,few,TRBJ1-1,CASSLIAGNTEAFF,TGCGCCAGCAGCTTAATCGCTGGCAACACTGAAGCTTTCTTT
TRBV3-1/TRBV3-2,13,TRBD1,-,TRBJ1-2,CASSPGQGNGYTF,TGTGCCAGCAGCCCGGGACAGGGGAATGGCTACACCTTC
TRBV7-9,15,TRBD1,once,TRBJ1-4,CASSHWDSRNEKLFF,TGTGCCAGCAGCCACTGGGACAGTAGAAATGAAAAACTGTTTTTT
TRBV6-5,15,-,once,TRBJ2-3,CASRLRGSRADTQYF,TGTGCCAGCCGTCTGAGGGGATCACGGGCAGATACGCAGTATTTT
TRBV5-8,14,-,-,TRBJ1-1,CASRPTGMNTEAFF,TGTGCCAGCAGACCGACCGGGATGAACACTGAAGCTTTCTTT
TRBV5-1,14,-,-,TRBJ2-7,CASSLRQGGYEQYF,TGCGCCAGCAGCTTGCGGCAGGGAGGCTACGAGCAGTACTTC
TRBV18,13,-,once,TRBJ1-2,CASSPSGEYGYTF,TGTGCCAGCTCACCTTCGGGGGAATATGGCTACACCTTC
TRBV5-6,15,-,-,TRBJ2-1,CASSLLPDYYNEQFF,TGTGCCAGCAGCTTGTTACCAGATTACTACAATGAGCAGTTCTTC
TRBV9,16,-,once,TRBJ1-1,CASSGYIPQGDTEAFF,TGTGCCAGCAGCGGTTACATACCTCAAGGGGACACTGAAGCTTTCTTT
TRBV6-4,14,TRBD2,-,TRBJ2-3,CASSPAGTTDTQYF,TGTGCCAGCAGTCCAGCGGGGACCACAGATACGCAGTATTTT
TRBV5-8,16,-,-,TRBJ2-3,CASSLGFQVSTDTQYF,TGTGCCAGCAGCTTGGGTTTCCAGGTTAGCACAGATACGCAGTATTTT
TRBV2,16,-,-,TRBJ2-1,CASREGTEGYADEQFF,TGTGCCAGCAGGGAGGGGACTGAGGGTTACGCAGATGAGCAGTTCTTC